This TCR beta chain comes out of a study of blood T cells in healthy people across ages (dated by TCRdb to between 2014 and 2016). For the wider study: In model experiments, template switching captured about one uniquely barcoded TCR beta cDNA molecule for every two T cells. The donors were divided into four age groups: young (average approximately 17 years), middle-aged (approximately 39), aged (around 67) and long-lived (around 87). Age-related changes in TCR beta repertoire diversity were measured in the study by deep sequencing normalized with unique cDNA molecular identifiers. For two donors (one aged 18 to 30 and one aged 80 or older), the study analyzed two additional independent replicas of 1 million unique cDNA reads from the same blood draw. What the work shows at the level of the full study, not this receptor alone: Because donor CMV infection status was unknown, age-related changes in expanded clonotypes were potentially confounded. Observed TCR beta diversity correlated strongly with the percentage of naive T cells measured by flow cytometry. The long-lived group showed more naive CD4+ T cells, fewer expanded clones and increased TCR diversity than the aged group, suggesting age selection. Total diversity estimates from one million sequenced T cells were considered lower bounds and underestimates. Conclusive comparison of naive and antigen-experienced compartments was prevented by the profiling of bulk unsorted PBMCs. As age increased, observed TCR beta diversity per million T cells dropped in a roughly linear way, and a significant reduction was already evident by age 40.

The donors were 40 or so Caucasian individuals from Russia, aged roughly 6 to 100 years, who were systemically healthy. Each donor gave approximately 9.3 milliliters of peripheral blood, collected into EDTA-treated Vacutainer tubes. PBMCs were isolated by Ficoll-Paque density-gradient centrifugation, with at least 6.5 million obtained per sample. Total RNA, at least 5 micrograms per sample, was extracted from PBMCs with Trizol reagent. The percentages of naive CD45RAhigh/CD27high T cells were determined by flow cytometry on a PBMC aliquot from every donor. This clonotype turned up a few times. The antigen this receptor binds is unknown. Base qualities are not recorded, but no much larger clone differs from it by a single base. Libraries came from 5' RACE. Sequencing instrument: Illumina HiSeq 2500. A second PCR of about 6 to 11 cycles was run with a J-beta primer mix and a sample-barcoded 5' primer. A template-switch 5' adaptor carrying 12 random nucleotides introduced a unique molecular identifier onto each TCR beta cDNA molecule. At least 2.5 million CDR3-containing paired-end reads were obtained from each sample. First-strand cDNA was synthesized from all RNA with the Mint cDNA synthesis kit, primed by a TRBC-specific oligonucleotide. Following uracil-DNA glycosylase treatment, a first 18-cycle PCR with universal primers M1SS and BC2_uni_R was performed on all cDNA. In the original analysis: For normalization, 1 million high-quality reads were randomly selected from each sample, with every read carrying a distinct molecular identifier. Reads with shared molecular identifiers were discarded instead of being binned into consensus sequences. MiTCR, with a Q25 quality threshold and the strictest error-elimination algorithm, was used for CDR3 identification, clonotype clustering and error correction. A nonparametric unseen species model using Euler transformation provided a lower-bound estimate of total TCR beta diversity. TCRdb handled the public reads itself, with Q25 trimming in fastp and clone calling in MiXCR, and kept productive beta chains. Identical CDR3 protein sequences are pooled into one entry, listed with their most common genes and DNA. The V and J calls here are based on TCRdb, not the publication. The sample includes about 930,000 distinct CDR3 sequences, with 25% to 30% observed a single time. The top ten clonotypes cover roughly 10% of the sample.

Here V drops 5 bases and J drops 8 bases, and the junction holds 3 bases not matched to any gene. CDR1 and CDR2 are read off the germline V gene (reference sequence) as SEHNR and FQNEAQ. The CDR3, cysteine through phenylalanine, is 12 amino acids long. Just CDR3 DNA is preserved here, 36 bases in frame from base 1. The sample was also linked to a second study, of T cells of mothers and their children. Per the second study: Donors were nine systemically healthy Caucasian individuals: three mothers and their six children. cDNA synthesis used all of the extracted RNA, with 1.5 ug of RNA in each 15 ul reaction. Sample barcodes and 2-4 random nucleotides were added via the M1S primer in the second PCR. Over 8 million TCR beta CDR3 reads were obtained for each mother, and 2.5 million to 3 million reads were obtained for each child. TCR recombination output is similarly shaped by thymic selection in related and unrelated pairs, with a minor effect exerted by inherited differences. Normalized repertoire overlap was always slightly but never significantly higher in related than unrelated mother-child pairs. No persistent microchimeric T cell clones were detected, at a sensitivity of approximately 100 clones per million clonotypes. The study used deep NGS to compare TCR beta repertoires of mothers and children, seeking features distinguishing related mother-child pairs from unrelated individuals. Mothers averaged roughly 36 +/- 4 years of age and children averaged around 11 +/- 4 years. After adapter ligation with NEBNext reagents, the libraries were sequenced on Illumina HiSeq 2000 with 100+100 nt paired-end reads. To prevent cross-contamination, the mother and child libraries were prepared one month apart and sequenced in separate runs. For each donor, somewhere between roughly 450,000 and 2,000,000 distinct TCR beta clonotypes were identified. Naive TCR beta clonotypes were estimated from low-frequency clonotypes matched to each donor's FACS-determined naive share, without sorting.

The TCR originated in a woman in her thirties or forties in good health. The sample was blood. The rearranged segments are TRBV7-9 and TRBJ1-2, and 9 bases in between align with TRBD1. At the DNA level, the sequence is TGTGCCAGCAGCGACGGGACAGGGGGCTACACCTTC. It encodes CASSDGTGGYTF.